Described below is a single TCR beta chain sequence and its context. Study members were between about 18 and 95 years old and lived in roughly 24 US regions. The study counted Cohort 3 donors as recovered given two negative PCRs, clearance, or symptom resolution. In the source study's methods: Reference gene primer amplification gave estimated nucleated cell counts. Only in-frame clones appear in the TCRdb table, and some are missing; sequencing was by immunoSEQ multiplex PCR. That table supplies the V and J calls and clone size; D and trimming were determined from the DNA. This sample has roughly 310,000 clones, with about 92% found just once. The trim removed 5 bases at V and 7 bases at J, leaving 11 bases unmatched. CDR1 is MNHNY and CDR2 is SVGAGI in the germline V gene (reference sequence). CDR3 length: 16 amino acids. These data originate in a study of blood T cell repertoires in COVID-19.

This rearrangement joins TRBV6-6 to TRBJ1-5; 10 bases map to TRBD1. This clonotype originated in a man aged 60-69 years who had recovered from COVID-19. The sequenced sample consisted of PBMCs or T cells enriched from blood (not recorded which). The CDR3 reads CASSTRDRGREQPQHF. For the CDR3, the DNA is TGTGCCAGCAGTACCCGGGACAGGGGAAGGGAGCAGCCCCAGCATTTT.